Shown below are 21 T cell receptor beta chains from a single sample sequenced in a study of blood T cell repertoires in COVID-19. TCRdb's table, derived via immunoSEQ multiplex PCR, lists solely in-frame clones and lacks some. The table has 250,000 or so clones, about 83% seen once. Sequenced material: peripheral blood. These receptors were obtained from an older man with acute or convalescent COVID-19.

Remarks on this clone: In the same sample, other DNA sequences code for this CDR3. The chain links TRBV28 to TRBJ1-2, with a weak D call TRBD1 (5 bases). This CDR3 has 13 amino acids. Trimming shortened V by 2 bases and J by 3 bases, and 7 bases separated the two germline ends. The V gene's germline CDR1 is MDHEN and CDR2 SYDVKM. The CDR3 loop is CASSLGADYGYTF. CDR3 DNA sequence: TGTGCCAGCAGTTTAGGGGCTGACTATGGCTACACCTTC.

This chain links TRBV7-6 with TRBJ2-7; 9 bases are shared with TRBD1. Looked up from germline, CDR1 is SGHVS and CDR2 is FNYEAQ. This CDR3 has 16 amino acids. V gave up 6 bases and J gave up 3 bases; unmatched junction bases: 12. The CDR3 reads CASSPISGTGRYEQYF. CDR3 nucleotides: TGTGCCAGCAGTCCGATCTCCGGGACAGGGCGCTACGAGCAGTACTTC.

The genes are TRBV5-1 and TRBJ2-3; 9 nucleotides align to TRBD1. This CDR3 is built from 15 residues. Trimming removed 5 bases from V and 5 bases from J; junction bases left unmatched: 9. In germline, CDR1 is SGHRS, CDR2 YFSETQ. CDR3 nucleotides: TGCGCCAGCAGTGGGACAGGGCATTCCAAAGATACGCAGTATTTT. Protein: CASSGTGHSKDTQYF. Using reference TRBV5-1 and TRBJ2-3 for the parts outside the CDR3, the full variable domain is KAGVTQTPRYLIKTRGQQVTLSCSPISGHRSVSWYQQTPGQGLQFLFEYFSETQRNKGNFPGRFSGRQFSNSRSEMNVSTLELGDSALYLCASSGTGHSKDTQYFGPGTRLTVL.

The chain employs TRBV6-5 and TRBJ2-4, with 7 positions matching TRBD2. From germline, CDR1 is MNHEY and CDR2 SVGAGI. J gave up 6 bases and V 7 bases, and 3 bases lay outside the gene matches. The CDR3 is made up of 12 amino acids. In nucleotides, the CDR3 is TGTGCCAGCATGGGGGGGACAAACATTCAGTACTTC. Encoded protein: CASMGGTNIQYF.

V and J are TRBV7-9 and TRBJ1-5, with D tentatively TRBD1 (6 bases). V was trimmed by 3 bases and J by 7 bases, leaving 16 bases between them. CDR1 SEHNR and CDR2 FQNEAQ come from the germline V gene (reference sequence). The CDR3 has 15 amino acids. CDR3 sequence (DNA): TGTGCCAGCAGCTTTGCGGGGGCATTGGGGCAGCCCCAGCATTTT. Protein product: CASSFAGALGQPQHF.

Regarding this clone: In the same sample, other DNA sequences code for this CDR3. The rearrangement links TRBV6-5 to TRBJ1-2, with 9 bases fitting TRBD1. CDR1 is MNHEY, CDR2 SVGAGI, per germline. Trimming cost V 5 bases and J 5 bases; bases outside gene matches: 3. The CDR3 spans 13 residues. CDR3 sequence (DNA): TGTGCCAGCAGTCCGACAGGGGGATATGGCTACACCTTC. Translating it yields CASSPTGGYGYTF.

This clone was detected many times. This CDR3 is CASSTGRLEAFF. The CDR3 nucleotides are TGTGCCAGCTCGACAGGGCGACTCGAAGCTTTCTTT. V and J are TRBV18 and TRBJ1-1; 7 positions match TRBD1. Losses at the gene ends were 6 bases for V and 8 bases for J; bases not matched to a gene: 6. Germline lookup yields CDR1 KGHSH and CDR2 LQKENI. The CDR3 extends over 12 amino acids.

J is TRBJ1-4 and V is TRBV19, with a possible D match to TRBD1 (5 bases). The CDR3 has 14 amino acids. V lost 6 bases, J lost 7 bases, and 15 bases lay in between. Germline-derived CDR1 and CDR2 are LNHDA and SQIVND (reference sequence). The CDR3 DNA reads as TGTGCCAGTAGAGCGACAGCGGGAGGTGAAAAACTGTTTTTT. It specifies CASRATAGGEKLFF.

The rearrangement joins TRBV19 to TRBJ1-1, with TRBD1 identical over 7 bases. CDR3 length: 14 residues. CDR1 and CDR2 (germline): LNHDA, SQIVND (reference sequence). V was clipped by 6 bases and J by 0 bases; unmatched bases: 4. In nucleotides, the CDR3 is TGTGCCAGTAGGACAGGGTACTTGAACACTGAAGCTTTCTTT. Translation: CASRTGYLNTEAFF.

This chain links TRBV5-1 with TRBJ2-7; 7 bases map to TRBD1. After removal of 3 bases from V and 3 bases from J, the junction contained 0 bases not matched to a gene. The CDR3 covers 12 residues. Per the germline V gene, CDR1 is SGHRS and CDR2 is YFSETQ. The CDR3 protein is CASSWDSYEQYF. CDR3 sequence (DNA): TGCGCCAGCAGCTGGGACAGCTACGAGCAGTACTTC.

The CDR3 sequence is CASSPRGGVYGYTF. Written as DNA, the CDR3 is TGTGCCAGCAGTCCCCGGGGGGGGGTCTATGGCTACACCTTC. The chain has TRBV27 and TRBJ1-2; D possibly corresponds to TRBD1 (5 bases). Germline lookup yields CDR1 MNHEY and CDR2 SMNVEV (reference sequence). CDR3 size: 14 residues. The V and J ends lost 5 bases and 4 bases respectively, with 14 bases between them.

This chain connects TRBV11-3 to TRBJ2-1; D not resolved. CDR1 and CDR2 (germline): SGHNT, YENEEA. This CDR3 region has 16 residues. V shed 1 base and J shed 0 bases, with 10 bases lying between them. CDR3 amino acids: CASSLGGGHSYNEQFF. For the CDR3, the DNA is TGTGCCAGCAGCTTAGGAGGCGGCCACTCCTACAATGAGCAGTTCTTC. The whole variable domain, filled in from reference TRBV11-3 and TRBJ2-1, reads EAGVVQSPRYKIIEKKQPVAFWCNPISGHNTLYWYLQNLGQGPELLIRYENEEAVDDSQLPKDRFSAERLKGVDSTLKIQPAELGDSAVYLCASSLGGGHSYNEQFFGPGTRLTVL.

A word on this clone: Other nucleotide sequences in the sample specify the same CDR3. This sequence joins TRBV4-1 and TRBJ2-2; D is unresolved. Germline V gene sequence: CDR1 MGHRA, CDR2 YSYEKL. There are 14 residues in the CDR3. V was shortened by 0 bases and J by 4 bases, with 6 bases between the two germline ends. The CDR3 DNA reads as TGCGCCAGCAGCCAAGATGGAGTCACCGGGGAGCTGTTTTTT. Translation: CASSQDGVTGELFF.

The genes are TRBV28 and TRBJ2-1; 10 nucleotides line up with TRBD2. This CDR3 has 19 amino acids. Germline CDR1 MDHEN, CDR2 SYDVKM. Trimming took 4 bases from V and 3 from J; bases not matched to a gene: 15. The chain's CDR3 is CASSSPSGRRLGFYNEQFF. In DNA form, the CDR3 reads TGTGCCAGCAGTTCCCCTAGCGGGAGACGGCTGGGTTTCTACAATGAGCAGTTCTTC.

The chain's CDR3 is CASSFNGDTQYF. The CDR3 coding sequence is TGTGCCAGCAGTTTTAACGGTGATACGCAGTATTTT. This chain joins TRBV12-3 or TRBV12-4 and TRBJ2-3; D remains ambiguous. CDR3 length equals 12 residues. Trimming shortened V by 3 bases and J by 6 bases, and 7 bases separated the two germline ends.

J is TRBJ2-2 and V is TRBV11-3, with D possibly being TRBD1 (5 bases). The ends were cut back, 5 bases at V and 0 bases at J, with 13 bases in the middle. Germline CDR1 and CDR2: SGHNT and YENEEA. There are 16 residues in the CDR3. DNA of the CDR3: TGTGCCAGCAGCCGAGACAGCTTACCGAACACCGGGGAGCTGTTTTTT. This sequence encodes CASSRDSLPNTGELFF. Variable domain in full (rest from reference TRBV11-3 and TRBJ2-2): EAGVVQSPRYKIIEKKQPVAFWCNPISGHNTLYWYLQNLGQGPELLIRYENEEAVDDSQLPKDRFSAERLKGVDSTLKIQPAELGDSAVYLCASSRDSLPNTGELFFGEGSRLTVL.

The gene calls are TRBV4-2 and TRBJ2-7; 9 bases are a match to TRBD1. The junction had 12 bases not matched to a gene; V was cut back by 3 bases and J by 3 bases. The CDR3 is 17 amino acids. Germline V gene data show CDR1 as LGHNA and CDR2 as YNFKEQ. The CDR3 loop is CASSQEPGQGLIYEQYF. The CDR3 nucleotides read TGTGCCAGCAGCCAGGAACCGGGACAGGGTTTAATCTACGAGCAGTACTTC.

The J gene is TRBJ1-1, the V gene TRBV5-1, with TRBD1 matching 7 bases. The CDR3 totals 14 residues. The junction had 6 bases not matched to a gene; V was cut back by 4 bases and J by 3 bases. CDR1 is SGHRS, CDR2 YFSETQ, per germline. CDR3 sequence reads: CASSSLTGHTEAFF. The DNA for the CDR3 is TGCGCCAGCAGCAGCTTGACAGGGCACACTGAAGCTTTCTTT. The whole variable domain, remainder taken from reference TRBV5-1 and TRBJ1-1, is KAGVTQTPRYLIKTRGQQVTLSCSPISGHRSVSWYQQTPGQGLQFLFEYFSETQRNKGNFPGRFSGRQFSNSRSEMNVSTLELGDSALYLCASSSLTGHTEAFFGQGTRLTVV.

The V call is TRBV19, the J call TRBJ1-6; D gene uncertain. The CDR3 totals 13 residues. The germline V and J ends were trimmed by 6 bases and 4 bases, with 7 bases remaining between them. CDR1 and CDR2 from the germline V gene are LNHDA and SQIVND (reference sequence). CDR3 sequence (DNA): TGTGCCAGTAGAAGCAGGTATAATTCACCCCTCCACTTT. This sequence encodes CASRSRYNSPLHF.

The chain carries TRBV5-5 and TRBJ2-7; D is perhaps TRBD2 (6 bases). Germline V CDR1 and CDR2: SGHKS, YYEKEE (reference sequence). The CDR3 is 16 amino acids. Trimming pared 0 bases from V and 2 bases from J, leaving 15 bases between. The CDR3 bases are TGTGCCAGCAGCTTGGGGGGAGGAAGCGACGCCTACGAGCAGTACTTC. Translating it yields CASSLGGGSDAYEQYF.

The chain is built from TRBV15 and TRBJ2-7; D is unresolved. Trimming removed 0 bases at V and 6 bases at J, with 6 bases between. In germline, CDR1 is LNHNV, CDR2 YYDKDF (reference sequence). There are 12 residues in the CDR3. For the CDR3, the DNA is TGTGCCACCAGCAGAGAGGTCGGCGAGCAGTACTTC. It yields the protein CATSREVGEQYF.